Listed here are 21 T cell receptor beta chains from one sample, sequenced in a study of resident and recirculating memory T cells in vitiligo listed by TCRdb under 2018. Library prep was done by the immunoSEQ multiplex PCR assay. This is the immuneACCESS table as TCRdb keeps it, with only in-frame sequences that have V and J called. A part of the clones is gone; compared with another copy, unresolved V genes explain less than half, and the rest is unexplained. The sample table shows tens of thousands of clones, and about 90% are seen once. The ten most abundant clones make up approximately 4.7% of the sample. The sequenced sample was blood. The receptors were gathered from a male donor with vitiligo.

The chain joins TRBV7-6 to TRBJ2-5, with TRBD2 matching 7 bases. CDR3 size: 16 residues. V trimming: 2 bases; J trimming: 5 bases; junction bases outside the gene matches: 11. Germline loops: CDR1 SGHVS, CDR2 FNYEAQ. CDR3 residues: CASSLLGGRAYETQYF. The CDR3 nucleotides read TGTGCCAGCAGCTTATTGGGAGGGAGGGCATATGAGACCCAGTACTTC.

The chain has TRBV7-6 and TRBJ2-1; 9 positions match TRBD2. Germline-derived CDR1 and CDR2 are SGHVS and FNYEAQ. The CDR3 extends over 14 amino acids. Trimming removed 2 bases from V and 8 bases from J; junction bases left unmatched: 4. CDR3 region: CASSLLAGLDEQFF. DNA of the CDR3: TGTGCCAGCAGCTTACTAGCGGGATTGGATGAGCAGTTCTTC.

This clone is a singleton in its sample. The chain employs TRBV6-8 and TRBJ2-5; D uncertain. The germline V and J ends were trimmed by 2 bases and 1 base, with 5 bases remaining between them. CDR1 and CDR2 (germline): MNHGY, SAAAGT. This CDR3 is 13 amino acids long. This chain's CDR3 is CASSYGPQETQYF. The DNA of the CDR3 is TGTGCCAGCAGTTACGGGCCCCAAGAGACCCAGTACTTC.

The V call is TRBV5-5, the J call TRBJ2-5, with D perhaps matching TRBD1 (5 bases). The J call is uncertain, as TRBJ2-7 better fits the DNA end. The CDR3 is 16 amino acids. Germline CDR1 and CDR2: SGHKS and YYEKEE (reference sequence). CDR3 in DNA: TGTGCCAGCAGCTTGGAAGGTTCACAGGCCCCCTACGAGCAGTACTTC. Translating gives CASSLEGSQAPYEQYF.

The rearrangement links TRBV5-1 to TRBJ1-5, with 10 bases lining up with TRBD1. The trim removed 4 bases at V and 0 bases at J, leaving 4 bases unmatched. The CDR3 runs 16 residues. Looked up from germline, CDR1 is SGHRS and CDR2 is YFSETQ. The CDR3 sequence is CASSVGTGDSNQPQHF. The CDR3, as DNA: TGCGCCAGCAGCGTAGGGACAGGGGATAGCAATCAGCCCCAGCATTTT.

This clone occurred a few times. Here the CDR3 DNA reads TGCGCCAGCAGCCAAGACAATCAACAGTTCCTTTACGAGCAGTACTTC. Translating it yields CASSQDNQQFLYEQYF. This chain uses TRBV4-3 with TRBJ2-7; D unresolved. Germline V gene lookup returns CDR1 LGHNA and CDR2 YSLEER. CDR3 size: 16 residues. The germline V and J ends were trimmed by 0 bases and 4 bases, with 16 bases remaining between them.

The gene calls are TRBV19 and TRBJ1-3; 8 positions agree with TRBD1. The CDR3 spans 14 residues. Germline V gene lookup returns CDR1 LNHDA and CDR2 SQIVND (reference sequence). V dropped 3 bases and J dropped 4; count of bases not matched to a gene: 2. CDR3 coding DNA: TGTGCCAGTAGTATTGGACAGGGCGGAAACACCATATATTTT. Translation gives CASSIGQGGNTIYF.

This sequence joins TRBV27 and TRBJ2-1; 7 bases fit TRBD2. Looked up from germline, CDR1 is MNHEY and CDR2 is SMNVEV (reference sequence). The CDR3 runs 18 residues. After removal of 10 bases from V and 8 bases from J, the junction contained 26 bases not matched to a gene. Written as DNA, the CDR3 is TGTGCCACGGAAAGACGGGCCAGCGGGGCTCCACCGGGCCATGAGCAGTTCTTC. It specifies CATERRASGAPPGHEQFF.

The chain has TRBV28 and TRBJ1-2, with a possible D match to TRBD1 (5 bases). V gave up 2 bases and J gave up 6 bases, with 16 bases separating them. Germline values: CDR1 MDHEN, CDR2 SYDVKM. There are 15 residues in the CDR3. CDR3 residues: CASSLTPRGANGYTF. The CDR3 DNA reads as TGTGCCAGCAGTTTAACGCCTAGGGGCGCGAATGGCTACACCTTC.

The chain is built from TRBV9 and TRBJ2-3; D ambiguous. This CDR3 has 12 residues. The germline V gene encodes CDR1 SGDLS and CDR2 YYNGEE. V was trimmed by 3 bases and J by 2 bases, leaving 4 bases between them. As DNA, the CDR3 is TGTGCCAGCAGCGACATCACAGATACGCAGTATTTT. The encoded protein is CASSDITDTQYF.

The chain employs TRBV5-1 and TRBJ2-7; TRBD1 agrees at 10 bases. CDR1 and CDR2 (germline): SGHRS, YFSETQ. Trimming removed 4 bases from V and 9 bases from J; junction bases left unmatched: 10. This CDR3 contains 14 residues. The CDR3 DNA reads as TGCGCCAGCAGCGGGGCCGAGACAGGGGGCTGGCAGTACTTC. Encoded protein: CASSGAETGGWQYF.

This chain connects TRBV5-4 to TRBJ2-2, with a tentative D call TRBD2 (5 bases). The V and J ends lost 0 bases and 2 bases respectively, with 5 bases between them. The CDR3 has 14 residues. Germline V gene sequence: CDR1 SGHNT, CDR2 YYREEE (reference sequence). The CDR3 DNA reads TGTGCCAGCAGCTTGGCGGGAAACACCGGGGAGCTGTTTTTT. The encoded protein is CASSLAGNTGELFF.

The V call is TRBV5-8, the J call TRBJ2-1, with 10 bases fitting TRBD2. Trimming cost V 4 bases and J 8 bases; bases outside gene matches: 15. Germline V CDR1 and CDR2: SGHTS, YDEGEE. This CDR3 comprises 17 residues. CDR3 loop: CASSVSMASGSTYEQFF. DNA for the CDR3: TGTGCCAGCAGCGTCTCGATGGCTAGCGGGAGTACCTATGAGCAGTTCTTC.

The V and J genes are TRBV5-4 and TRBJ2-7; D uncertain. This CDR3 has 14 residues. Germline values: CDR1 SGHNT, CDR2 YYREEE (reference sequence). V was trimmed by 0 bases and J by 3 bases, leaving 10 bases between them. The CDR3 here is CASSLGSIGYEQYF. In DNA form, the CDR3 reads TGTGCCAGCAGCTTGGGGAGTATCGGCTACGAGCAGTACTTC.

For the CDR3, the DNA is TGTGCCAGCACCCCGGGACAGGGGTACGAAAAACTGTTTTTT. It is translated as CASTPGQGYEKLFF. J is TRBJ1-4 and V is TRBV7-9; 10 positions match TRBD1. CDR3 length equals 14 residues. V was clipped by 7 bases and J by 8 bases; unmatched bases: 7. Per the germline V gene, CDR1 is SEHNR and CDR2 is FQNEAQ (reference sequence).

J is TRBJ2-7 and V is TRBV9, with D possibly matching TRBD1 (6 bases). The CDR3 loop spans 12 amino acids. V dropped 3 bases and J dropped 6 bases, with 10 bases sitting between them. Germline lookup yields CDR1 SGDLS and CDR2 YYNGEE. The CDR3 sequence is CASSETGLEQYF. The CDR3 DNA reads TGTGCCAGCAGCGAAACAGGGCTCGAGCAGTACTTC.

This clone was seen only once. The V and J genes are TRBV28 and TRBJ2-7, with 11 bases matching TRBD2. Germline CDR1 reads MDHEN; CDR2 reads SYDVKM. With V trimmed by 5 bases and J by 0 bases, 6 bases remained unmatched. This CDR3 spans 16 amino acids. DNA of the CDR3: TGTGCCAGCAGTACTACCGGGACTAGCGGCTCCTACGAGCAGTACTTC. This gives the protein CASSTTGTSGSYEQYF.

CDR3 coding DNA: TGTGCCTGGAGTGGGGACAGTCCCGTTCGTCAGCCCCAGCATTTT. Amino acid sequence: CAWSGDSPVRQPQHF. This sequence joins TRBV30 and TRBJ1-5; the match to TRBD1 covers 7 bases. The CDR3 totals 15 residues. The germline V gene has CDR1 GTSNPN and CDR2 SVGIG (reference sequence). J was trimmed by 6 bases and V by 1 base; bases with no gene match: 9.

The table lists this clone with a count of one. J is TRBJ1-2 and V is TRBV15; 10 nucleotides line up with TRBD1. Losses at the gene ends were 0 bases for V and 6 bases for J; bases not matched to a gene: 10. The CDR3 spans 17 residues. The V gene's germline CDR1 is LNHNV and CDR2 YYDKDF (reference sequence). CDR3 amino acids: CATSRDGPPGTGDGYTF. The CDR3 region has the DNA TGTGCCACCAGCAGAGATGGACCCCCCGGGACAGGGGATGGCTACACCTTC.

The CDR3 nucleotides are TGTGCCAGCGTCTATACGGCTGAAGCTTTCTTT. This translates into CASVYTAEAFF. This sequence joins TRBV2 and TRBJ1-1; D unclear. Germline CDR1 is SNHLY and CDR2 is FYNNEI. CDR3 size: 11 residues. The germline V and J ends were trimmed by 8 bases and 6 bases, with 10 bases remaining between them.

V is TRBV19 and J is TRBJ1-1; 9 positions match TRBD1. Germline CDR1 LNHDA, CDR2 SQIVND (reference sequence). This CDR3 has 14 residues. V lost 7 bases and J lost 5; bases outside the gene matches: 8. CDR3 residues: CASKDRGDRTEAFF. The CDR3 nucleotides are TGTGCCAGTAAGGACAGGGGTGATAGGACTGAAGCTTTCTTT.